The clone carrying this TCR beta chain was recorded once. The repertoire was sequenced with immunoSEQ multiplex PCR; TCRdb's copy has only in-frame clones and lacks some. The sample gives about 350,000 clones, approximately 85% of which show up once; about 3.5% is in the top ten. These data originate in a study of Ad26.COV2.S vaccination and SARS-CoV-2 variants. Study in general: Donor participated within the Ad26.COV2.S arm of the COV1001 trial. Once or twice, 56 days apart, Ad26.COV2.S was delivered intramuscularly.

This CDR3 has 14 amino acids. From germline, CDR1 is SGHDT and CDR2 YYEEEE. The trim removed 5 bases at V and 3 bases at J, leaving 5 bases unmatched. Indicated treatment: around 19 received Ad26.COV2.S at low or high dose, single or two shots; roughly five received placebo; per-sample allocation not given. The investigators took samples on day 63 after the first vaccine or placebo injection. The sequenced sample was peripheral blood, obtained in a trial of Ad26.COV2.S vaccine versus placebo. This chain uses TRBV5-6 with TRBJ2-7; 10 bases are shared with TRBD1. The TCR comes from a person between 18 and 65 years old who received the Ad26.COV2.S COVID-19 vaccine or a placebo. The CDR3 DNA reads TGTGCCAGCAGTTGGGACAGGGGTATCTACGAGCAGTACTTC. Its protein product is CASSWDRGIYEQYF.